The 27 T cell receptor beta chains given below trace back to one sample, sequenced in a study of cytomegalovirus exposure and HLA in healthy donors. With 60 Vbeta and 13 Jbeta primers, the PCR was carried out. Assay used: immunoSEQ multiplex PCR; TCRdb lists only in-frame clones, some missing. The sample has under 200,000 clones; 81% are singletons. Sequencing was done on a sample of PBMCs. The receptor set was obtained from a young woman in good health and CMV-seronegative.

This rearrangement joins TRBV2 to TRBJ1-1, with D unresolved. The CDR3 has 14 amino acids. The V end lost 7 bases, the J end lost 6 bases, and 18 bases lay between the germline ends. The V gene's germline CDR1 is SNHLY and CDR2 FYNNEI. The CDR3 region is CASITEAPHPEAFF. CDR3 coding DNA: TGTGCCAGCATAACCGAAGCTCCCCACCCTGAAGCTTTCTTT.

V and J are TRBV19 and TRBJ2-5; D is possibly TRBD2 (5 bases). In germline, CDR1 is LNHDA, CDR2 SQIVND (reference sequence). This CDR3 is 14 amino acids long. The V end was cut by 8 bases, the J end by 5 bases, with 18 bases between. The CDR3 DNA sequence: TGTGCCAGTCGACCGGGTCAGAGGAGGGAGACCCAGTACTTC. Protein product: CASRPGQRRETQYF.

This chain connects TRBV6-5 to TRBJ1-1; TRBD1 matches 7 bases. V gave up 6 bases and J gave up 1 base; unmatched junction bases: 5. Per germline, CDR1 MNHEY and CDR2 SVGAGI. CDR3 length: 14 residues. CDR3 DNA sequence: TGTGCCAGCAGGTCGGGGACAGCGAACACTGAAGCTTTCTTT. Protein: CASRSGTANTEAFF.

The chain carries TRBV27 and TRBJ1-1, with 9 bases lining up with TRBD1. CDR3 length: 16 residues. V shed 3 bases and J 6 bases; nucleotides not matched to a gene: 11. Germline assignment: CDR1 MNHEY and CDR2 SMNVEV (reference sequence). The CDR3: CASSFRQQGARAEAFF. DNA for the CDR3: TGTGCCAGCAGTTTCCGACAACAGGGGGCGAGGGCTGAAGCTTTCTTT.

The V call is TRBV21-1, the J call TRBJ1-6; the table's TRBD1 call for D was not verified on the DNA. TRBV21-1 represents a pseudogene. The CDR3 runs to 17 residues. CDR3 region: CASVTIRPSPNNSPLHF. The CDR3 DNA sequence: TGTGCCAGCGTGACAATTCGTCCCAGCCCGAATAATTCACCCCTCCACTTT.

As for this clone: Other DNA sequences of this sample code for an identical CDR3. The gene calls are TRBV5-1 and TRBJ1-1; D gene uncertain. The CDR3 covers 14 residues. Germline V gene sequence: CDR1 SGHRS, CDR2 YFSETQ. V lost 0 bases, J lost 0 bases, and 6 bases lay in between. CDR3 coding DNA: TGCGCCAGCAGCTTGGTTTCGGTGAACACTGAAGCTTTCTTT. It yields the protein CASSLVSVNTEAFF.

This chain connects TRBV23-1 to TRBJ2-7, with 11 bases fitting TRBD2. TRBV23-1 is reported as an ORF; its role is uncertain. The CDR3 has 16 amino acids. V lost 2 bases to trimming and J lost 3 bases; unmatched junction nucleotides: 6. CDR3 sequence (DNA): TGCGCCAGCAGTCAACCGGGACTAGCGGAAAACTACGAGCAGTACTTC. Translation gives CASSQPGLAENYEQYF.

The gene calls are TRBV19 and TRBJ1-4; D perhaps matches TRBD1 (6 bases). This CDR3 region has 15 residues. Per germline, CDR1 LNHDA and CDR2 SQIVND (reference sequence). Between the trimmed V and J ends, which lost 10 bases and 0 bases, there was a span of 15 bases. CDR3 region: CAIRRRGATNEKLFF. For the CDR3, the DNA is TGTGCCATTCGCCGCAGGGGAGCAACTAATGAAAAACTGTTTTTT.

The rearrangement links TRBV7-9 to TRBJ1-2, with 7 bases that match TRBD1. The V and J ends lost 7 bases and 11 bases, in that order; junction bases with no gene match: 19. The CDR3 is made up of 15 amino acids. Per the germline V gene, CDR1 is SEHNR and CDR2 is FQNEAQ (reference sequence). This CDR3 is CASTPFTDRAVDYTF. The CDR3 DNA is TGTGCCAGCACCCCTTTCACCGACAGGGCTGTCGATTACACCTTC.

This clone was seen only once. This chain uses TRBV28 with TRBJ2-2; tentative D call: TRBD1 (5 bases). V lost 0 bases and J lost 6, with 14 bases in between. Germline values: CDR1 MDHEN, CDR2 SYDVKM. This CDR3 is built from 16 residues. CDR3: CASSLWGRVASGELFF. The DNA of the CDR3 is TGTGCCAGCAGTTTATGGGGCAGGGTTGCATCCGGGGAGCTGTTTTTT. The whole variable domain, remainder taken from reference TRBV28 and TRBJ2-2, is DVKVTQSSRYLVKRTGEKVFLECVQDMDHENMFWYRQDPGLGLRLIYFSYDVKMKEKGDIPEGYSVSREKKERFSLILESASTNQTSMYLCASSLWGRVASGELFFGEGSRLTVL.

Note on this clone: One junction end does not reproduce the germline sequence, and a read error may be involved. Distinct nucleotide sequences in the sample also encode this CDR3. The chain uses TRBV27 and TRBJ1-2; a weak D match, TRBD1 (6 bases). Germline V lookup: CDR1 MNHEY, CDR2 SMNVEV (reference sequence). The CDR3 is made up of 13 amino acids. CDR3 region: CASSFNRANGYTF. In DNA form, the CDR3 reads TGCGCCAGCAGTTTCAACAGGGCGAATGGCTACACCTTC.

CDR3 loop: CASSPGQDRDEQFF. DNA for the CDR3: TGTGCCAGCAGCCCTGGACAGGACCGGGATGAGCAGTTCTTC. The chain recombines TRBV27 with TRBJ2-1; 7 positions match TRBD1. The CDR3 has 14 residues. Germline V lookup: CDR1 MNHEY, CDR2 SMNVEV (reference sequence). J was trimmed by 8 bases and V by 6 bases; bases with no gene match: 10.

V usage is TRBV28 and J usage is TRBJ1-2; TRBD1 agrees at 8 bases. The CDR3 loop spans 14 amino acids. The junction had 4 bases not matched to a gene; V was cut back by 0 bases and J by 7 bases. Germline V lookup: CDR1 MDHEN, CDR2 SYDVKM. The CDR3 nucleotides are TGTGCCAGCAGTTTATGGGACAGGGTCCCTGGCTACACCTTC. It translates to CASSLWDRVPGYTF.

The V and J genes are TRBV18 and TRBJ1-4; possible D gene TRBD1, 5 bases. CDR3 size: 13 residues. The V end was cut by 3 bases, the J end by 8 bases, with 10 bases between. Germline CDR1 KGHSH, CDR2 LQKENI. The CDR3 sequence is CASSPGGSEKLFF. CDR3 bases: TGTGCCAGCTCACCGGGGGGAAGCGAAAAACTGTTTTTT. The whole variable domain, remainder taken from reference TRBV18 and TRBJ1-4, is NAGVMQNPRHLVRRRGQEARLRCSPMKGHSHVYWYRQLPEEGLKFMVYLQKENIIDESGMPKERFSAEFPKEGPSILRIQQVVRGDSAAYFCASSPGGSEKLFFGSGTQLSVL.

The V call is TRBV14, the J call TRBJ1-5; D is perhaps TRBD1 (5 bases). This CDR3 region has 15 residues. Germline assignment: CDR1 SGHDN and CDR2 FVKESK. Trimming took off 4 bases at V and 0 bases at J, with 10 bases between the two ends. Here the CDR3 reads CASSLGAYSNQPQHF. DNA of the CDR3: TGTGCCAGCAGCCTTGGGGCTTATAGCAATCAGCCCCAGCATTTT.

Only one count was recorded for this clone. CDR3 in DNA: TGCGCCAGCAGCTCTACGGGACAGGGGGCCTACGAGCAGTACTTC. This translates into CASSSTGQGAYEQYF. The V gene is TRBV5-1, the J gene TRBJ2-7, with 11 bases lining up with TRBD1. This CDR3 has 15 residues. The germline V gene has CDR1 SGHRS and CDR2 YFSETQ. With V trimmed by 3 bases and J by 2 bases, 4 bases remained unmatched.

The rearrangement uses TRBV5-6 and TRBJ1-1, with 10 bases aligning to TRBD1. CDR3 length: 15 amino acids. The J segment lost 0 bases and the V segment lost 2 bases, leaving 1 base of the junction unmatched. Germline CDR1 is SGHDT and CDR2 is YYEEEE. In nucleotides, the CDR3 is TGTGCCAGCAGCTTTGGGACAGGGGTGAACACTGAAGCTTTCTTT. Its protein product is CASSFGTGVNTEAFF.

The chain combines TRBV6-1 with TRBJ1-5, with 9 bases that match TRBD1. Germline V gene sequence: CDR1 MNHNS, CDR2 SASEGT. This CDR3 region has 16 residues. Losses at the gene ends were 0 bases for V and 9 bases for J; bases not matched to a gene: 9. The CDR3 loop reads CASSEALDRGERPQHF. The CDR3 DNA reads TGTGCCAGCAGTGAAGCCCTGGACAGGGGCGAAAGGCCCCAGCATTTT.

V gene TRBV28 combines with J gene TRBJ1-1, with D hard to call. Trimming removed 1 base at V and 1 base at J, with 4 bases between. CDR3 size: 13 residues. The germline V gene has CDR1 MDHEN and CDR2 SYDVKM. In nucleotides, the CDR3 is TGTGCCAGCAGTTTATACAGGAACACTGAAGCTTTCTTT. As protein: CASSLYRNTEAFF. Supplemented by reference TRBV28 and TRBJ1-1, the full variable domain reads DVKVTQSSRYLVKRTGEKVFLECVQDMDHENMFWYRQDPGLGLRLIYFSYDVKMKEKGDIPEGYSVSREKKERFSLILESASTNQTSMYLCASSLYRNTEAFFGQGTRLTVV.

A single count supports this clone. The chain links TRBV7-6 to TRBJ2-7; 8 nucleotides align to TRBD1. Germline lookup yields CDR1 SGHVS and CDR2 FNYEAQ. The CDR3 covers 15 residues. V lost 5 bases to trimming and J lost 5 bases; unmatched junction nucleotides: 11. CDR3 in amino acids: CASSPFGQGLNEQYF. Here the CDR3 DNA reads TGTGCCAGCAGCCCCTTTGGACAGGGTTTGAACGAGCAGTACTTC.

The rearrangement links TRBV6-1 to TRBJ1-2; D is unresolved. Trimming took 0 bases from V and 4 from J, leaving 12 bases between them. The CDR3 runs 15 residues. Germline CDR1 is MNHNS and CDR2 is SASEGT. CDR3 protein: CASSEAVGSIYGYTF. The CDR3 nucleotides read TGTGCCAGCAGTGAAGCGGTGGGCAGCATCTATGGCTACACCTTC.

The genes are TRBV13 and TRBJ2-1, with 9 bases aligning to TRBD2. Germline values: CDR1 PRHDT, CDR2 FYEKMQ (reference sequence). Trimming took 5 bases from V and 2 from J; bases not matched to a gene: 7. The CDR3 totals 16 residues. CDR3 nucleotide sequence: TGTGCCAGCAGCGGGGGACTAGCCCCAACCTACAATGAGCAGTTCTTC. As protein: CASSGGLAPTYNEQFF.

This clone occurred a few times. This chain connects TRBV13 to TRBJ2-7; D remains unclear. The CDR3 covers 12 residues. The germline CDR1 and CDR2 sequences are PRHDT and FYEKMQ (reference sequence). The V end lost 4 bases, the J end lost 6 bases, and 10 bases lay between the germline ends. The CDR3 loop reads CASSSESPEQYF. The CDR3, as DNA: TGTGCCAGCAGCTCCGAAAGCCCCGAGCAGTACTTC. Supplemented by reference TRBV13 and TRBJ2-7, the full variable domain reads AAGVIQSPRHLIKEKRETATLKCYPIPRHDTVYWYQQGPGQDPQFLISFYEKMQSDKGSIPDRFSAQQFSDYHSELNMSSLELGDSALYFCASSSESPEQYFGPGTRLTVT.

V and J are TRBV2 and TRBJ1-2; tentative D call: TRBD1 (6 bases). V dropped 8 bases and J dropped 7 bases, with 17 bases sitting between them. Germline assignment: CDR1 SNHLY and CDR2 FYNNEI. The CDR3 spans 13 residues. Written as DNA, the CDR3 is TGTGCCAGCCGACGCGGTGGGGGCCTTGGCTACACCTTC. This sequence encodes CASRRGGGLGYTF.

The J gene is TRBJ1-3, the V gene TRBV29-1; 7 bases fit TRBD1. With V trimmed by 7 bases and J by 2 bases, 8 bases remained unmatched. This CDR3 contains 14 residues. CDR1 is SQVTM and CDR2 is ANQGSEA in the germline V gene. The CDR3 loop reads CSATPGTAGNTIYF. CDR3 nucleotide sequence: TGCAGCGCCACACCCGGGACAGCTGGAAACACCATATATTTT.

This rearrangement joins TRBV14 to TRBJ2-7, with 11 bases aligning to TRBD2. The trim removed 2 bases at V and 4 bases at J, leaving 13 bases unmatched. CDR1 is SGHDN, CDR2 FVKESK, per germline. This CDR3 contains 18 residues. CDR3 loop: CASSQRSKASGRRYEQYF. In DNA form, the CDR3 reads TGTGCCAGCAGCCAACGATCTAAGGCTAGCGGGAGGAGGTACGAGCAGTACTTC.

This clone was seen a few times. V and J are TRBV16 and TRBJ2-3, with 9 bases fitting TRBD1. The CDR3 is made up of 19 amino acids. After removal of 0 bases from V and 4 bases from J, the junction contained 14 bases not matched to a gene. CDR1 is KGHSY, CDR2 FQNENV, per germline. The chain's CDR3 is CASSQSGQGITARADTQYF. Written as DNA, the CDR3 is TGTGCCAGCAGCCAATCGGGACAGGGAATAACAGCCCGGGCAGATACGCAGTATTTT.